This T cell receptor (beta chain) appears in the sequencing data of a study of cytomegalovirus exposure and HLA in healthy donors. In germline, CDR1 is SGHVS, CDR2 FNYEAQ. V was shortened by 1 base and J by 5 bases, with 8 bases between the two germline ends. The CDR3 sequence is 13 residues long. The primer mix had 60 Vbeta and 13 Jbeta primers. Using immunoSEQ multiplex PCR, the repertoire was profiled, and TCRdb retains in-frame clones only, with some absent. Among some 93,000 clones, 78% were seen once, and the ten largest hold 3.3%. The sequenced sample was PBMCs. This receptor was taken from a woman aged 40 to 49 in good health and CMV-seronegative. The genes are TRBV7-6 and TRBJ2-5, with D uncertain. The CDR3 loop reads CASSLGSRETQYF. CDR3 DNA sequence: TGTGCCAGCAGCTTAGGATCTAGGGAGACCCAGTACTTC.